This T cell receptor (beta chain) was sequenced for a study of blood T cell repertoires in COVID-19. This clone was counted a single time. Sequenced by immunoSEQ multiplex PCR; TCRdb stores in-frame clones only, minus some. This table holds around 120,000 clones, 69% found once. Trimming took off 4 bases at V and 5 bases at J, with 12 bases between the two ends. This CDR3 has 13 residues. CDR1 is SGHRS, CDR2 YFSETQ, per germline. This chain uses TRBV5-1 with TRBJ1-2; possible D gene TRBD1, 6 bases. The clonotype was recovered from an elderly man with acute or convalescent COVID-19. The specimen was peripheral blood. The CDR3 region has the DNA TGCGCCAGCAGCCAGGACAGAATTTATGGCTACACCTTC. Translated, it gives CASSQDRIYGYTF.